Listed below are T cell receptor beta chains from one sample, sequenced in a study of patients and donors after allogeneic stem cell transplantation. MiXCR, run by TCRdb on the RT-PCR reads, gives a single entry per CDR3 protein. The sample shows approximately 430,000 distinct CDR3 sequences, 16% of them seen only once. The specimen sequenced was blood, either unsorted or a sorted T cell fraction (not recorded which). The receptors come from a human donor who was either an allogeneic HSCT recipient or a stem cell or donor lymphocyte infusion donor (not recorded which). It is not recorded whose cells these are; they may come from a transplant donor. Both conserved end residues are part of each CDR3. The D gene is left open where the match is weak. Clone size is not always given. Where it is, it says once, few, many or a class for expanded clones.

TRBV5-1,TRBD2,TRBJ2-1,.,TGCGCCAGCAGCTTGGGGCTAGCGGGAGTGGGAGAGCAGTTCTTC,CASSLGLAGVGEQFF
TRBV6-5,.,TRBJ2-1,few,TGTGCCAGCAGTTCCGGCCCGGGGGGCAACAATGAGCAGTTCTTC,CASSSGPGGNNEQFF
TRBV24-1,TRBD2,TRBJ2-1,many,TGTGCCACCAGTGATTTGCCCCTAGCGGGAGCCTACAATGAGCAGTTCTTC,CATSDLPLAGAYNEQFF
TRBV10-3,.,TRBJ2-3,few,TGTGCCATCAGAACCTCCGGAGGAACAGATACGCAGTATTTT,CAIRTSGGTDTQYF
TRBV6-5,.,TRBJ2-1,few,TGTGCCAGCAGTTCAACCCAACAGGGAAAGGGGCAGTTCTTC,CASSSTQQGKGQFF
TRBV7-9,.,TRBJ1-1,.,TGTGCCAGCAGCCCCCGATCGGGCGAGGAGAAAGCTTTCTTT,CASSPRSGEEKAFF
TRBV10-3,TRBD1,TRBJ2-6,few,TGTGCCATCACCGGAGCGGGACAGGGCACTGGGGCCAACGTCCTGACTTTC,CAITGAGQGTGANVLTF
TRBV5-1,TRBD2,TRBJ2-4,many,TGCGCCAGCAGCCGGACTAGCGGGGGGGCCGCCAAAAACATTCAGTACTTC,CASSRTSGGAAKNIQYF
TRBV6-1,.,TRBJ1-1,few,TGTGCCAGCAGTGCCTCCACCACAGGGAAATATCAAGAAGCTTTCTTT,CASSASTTGKYQEAFF
TRBV4-2,TRBD2,TRBJ2-1,few,TGTGCCAGCAGCCAAGGAAGCGGGGGCTCCTACAATGAGCAGTTCTTC,CASSQGSGGSYNEQFF
TRBV19,.,TRBJ1-5,.,TGTGCCAGTAGTATTGCGGCCAGCCCAGATCAGCCCCAGCATTTT,CASSIAASPDQPQHF
TRBV10-3,.,TRBJ2-3,.,TGTGCCATTGCAGAGGGAGATACGCAGTATTTT,CAIAEGDTQYF
TRBV7-3,.,TRBJ2-3,.,TGTGCCAGCAGCACACTGGCTCTATTTCCCACAGATACGCAGTATTTT,CASSTLALFPTDTQYF
TRBV5-1,.,TRBJ2-2,few,TGCGCCAGCCACAGGGCATTAAACACCGGGGAGCTGTTTTTT,CASHRALNTGELFF
TRBV5-6,TRBD2,TRBJ2-3,.,TGTGCCAGCAGCTCCCACAGCGGGGGGCGCACAGATACGCAGTATTTT,CASSSHSGGRTDTQYF
TRBV6-1,.,TRBJ1-4,.,TGTGCCAGCACCCTATGGCCCATAGCAGATGAAAAACTGTTTTTT,CASTLWPIADEKLFF
TRBV7-9,TRBD2,TRBJ2-5,.,TGTGCCAGCAGCTTAGTGGTAGCGGGAGGGGTGAAGACCCAGTACTTC,CASSLVVAGGVKTQYF
TRBV12-3/TRBV12-4,.,TRBJ1-1,.,TGTGCCAGCAGTCCGGTTGTGCGCCTTTACACTGAAGCTTTCTTT,CASSPVVRLYTEAFF
TRBV19,TRBD1,TRBJ2-7,.,TGTGCCAGTAGTTCCCCGGGACAGGGGCGTTCCGAGCAGTACTTC,CASSSPGQGRSEQYF
TRBV7-3,TRBD1,TRBJ1-6,.,TGTGCCAGCGCACAGGGGCGGAGTAATTCACCCCTCCACTTT,CASAQGRSNSPLHF
TRBV27,TRBD2,TRBJ2-7,.,TGTGCCAGCAGCCCATTGACTAGCGGGAGAGCGTACGAGCAGTACTTC,CASSPLTSGRAYEQYF
TRBV24-1,.,TRBJ2-7,few,TGTGCCACCAGTCCAGATTCCTACGAGCAGTATTTC,CATSPDSYEQYF
TRBV25-1,TRBD1,TRBJ1-6,few,TGTGCCAGCAGCGGACAGGGGGCCGGCTCACCCCTCCACTTT,CASSGQGAGSPLHF
TRBV20-1,TRBD1,TRBJ2-5,.,TGCAGTGCTTGGGACAGGGAGACCCAGTACTTC,CSAWDRETQYF
TRBV12-5,TRBD2,TRBJ2-6,once,TGTGCTAGTGGTTTGGCCTGGGGGGGGAAGACTGGGGCCAACGTCCTGACTTTC,CASGLAWGGKTGANVLTF
TRBV6-2/TRBV6-3,TRBD1,TRBJ1-5,.,TGTGCCAGCAGTAATAGACAGGGGGCAAAGCCCCAGCATTTT,CASSNRQGAKPQHF
TRBV29-1,TRBD1,TRBJ2-1,many,TGCAGCGTGGCGGCTCACAGGGGATGGGAGCAGTTCTTC,CSVAAHRGWEQFF
TRBV28,.,TRBJ2-6,.,TGTGCCAGCAGCCCCAACAGGGACGACAACGTCCTGACTTTC,CASSPNRDDNVLTF
TRBV20-1,.,TRBJ2-2,few,TGCAGTGCTAGAATGAACACCGGGGAGCTGTTTTTT,CSARMNTGELFF
TRBV5-1,TRBD1,TRBJ2-7,few,TGCGCCAGCAGCCCTGACCCTAGACAGGGCTCCTACGAGCAGTACTTC,CASSPDPRQGSYEQYF
TRBV12-3/TRBV12-4,TRBD1,TRBJ2-5,few,TGTGCCAGCAACAGGGACAGCCTGGGGGAGACCCAGTACTTC,CASNRDSLGETQYF
TRBV30,.,TRBJ2-3,.,TGTGCCTGGCAGCGGGTACAAAGCACAGATACGCAGTATTTT,CAWQRVQSTDTQYF
TRBV4-2,TRBD2,TRBJ2-1,.,TGTGCCAGCAGCCCACGGATATTTAGCGGGAGGGCCGGGGACAATGAGCAGTTCTTC,CASSPRIFSGRAGDNEQFF
TRBV5-1,TRBD1,TRBJ2-7,few,TGCGCCAGCAGCCTGGGGACAGGGGAAGGCGAGCAGTACTTC,CASSLGTGEGEQYF
TRBV5-1,TRBD1,TRBJ2-7,.,TGCGCCAGCAGCTTGGTCACAGGGGTCTACGAGCAGTACTTC,CASSLVTGVYEQYF
TRBV5-1,.,TRBJ2-1,few,TGCGCCAGCAGCTTGGAGTGGGGGCCATACAATGAGCAGTTCTTC,CASSLEWGPYNEQFF
TRBV4-3,.,TRBJ1-1,few,TGCGCCAGCAGCCAAGATTCAAGAGGACAACCTGAAGCTTTCTTT,CASSQDSRGQPEAFF
TRBV13,.,TRBJ2-3,few,TGTGCCAGCAGCACTGACAGGGCAAGACTAGACACAGATACGCAGTATTTT,CASSTDRARLDTDTQYF
TRBV29-1,.,TRBJ2-7,.,TGCAGCGTTGAAGTGCTGGGACTGGAGCAGTACTTC,CSVEVLGLEQYF
TRBV21-1,.,TRBJ2-5,.,TGTGCCAGCAGCAAAGACCAGGGGGAAAAGACCCAGTACTTC,CASSKDQGEKTQYF
TRBV6-1,.,TRBJ1-1,few,TGTGCCAGCAGCCCCGAGAGGGGGAACACTGAAGCTTTCTTT,CASSPERGNTEAFF
TRBV12-3/TRBV12-4,TRBD1,TRBJ1-2,.,TGTGCCAGCAGTTCGGACAGGGGGCAGGGTGGCTACACCTTC,CASSSDRGQGGYTF
TRBV3-1,TRBD2,TRBJ2-7,.,TGTGCCAGCAGCCCATCGCTAGCGGGAGGAAGGAGCTCCTACGAGCAGTACTTC,CASSPSLAGGRSSYEQYF
TRBV7-6,.,TRBJ1-1,.,TGTGCCAGCAGCCCCCCTTGGGGGAACACTGAAGCTTTCTTT,CASSPPWGNTEAFF
TRBV11-1,TRBD1,TRBJ1-6,.,TGTGCCAGCAGCTCTACGGGACAGGGGTATTCCTATAATTCACCCCTCCACTTT,CASSSTGQGYSYNSPLHF
TRBV12-3/TRBV12-4,TRBD1,TRBJ2-4,.,TGTGCCAGCAGCCGACAGGGGTTAGCCAAAAACATTCAGTACTTC,CASSRQGLAKNIQYF
TRBV2,.,TRBJ2-7,.,TGTGCCAGCATAAGTCGGGGATTCTCCTACGAGCAGTACTTC,CASISRGFSYEQYF
TRBV20-1,.,TRBJ2-3,few,TGCAGTGCCAAAACGAGGGGTAGGGTGTCAGATACGCAGTATTTT,CSAKTRGRVSDTQYF
TRBV25-1,TRBD1,TRBJ1-2,many,TGTGCCAGCAGCTTCAACCGGGACAGAGACATCTATGGCTACACCTTC,CASSFNRDRDIYGYTF
TRBV9,.,TRBJ2-1,.,TGTGCCAGCAGCGTAGCTGGAGCTTCCTACAATGAGCAGTTCTTC,CASSVAGASYNEQFF